These 19 T cell receptor beta chains were sequenced from one sample in a study of cytomegalovirus exposure and HLA in healthy donors. PCR amplification relied on 60 Vbeta primers (plus 13 Jbeta primers). Assay used: immunoSEQ multiplex PCR; TCRdb lists only in-frame clones, some missing. The sample carries fewer than 250,000 clones, about four fifths recorded once. The sequenced material came from PBMCs. Source of these receptors: a man aged 18 to 30 in good health and CMV-seronegative.

A few counts support this clone. V is TRBV29-1 and J is TRBJ2-6; D unresolved. Trimming shortened V by 6 bases and J by 0 bases, and 6 bases separated the two germline ends. Germline V gene data show CDR1 as SQVTM and CDR2 as ANQGSEA. The CDR3 is 13 amino acids. CDR3: CSVGVSGANVLTF. CDR3 coding DNA: TGCAGCGTAGGAGTCTCTGGGGCCAACGTCCTGACTTTC.

A few counts support this clone. The chain combines TRBV9 with TRBJ2-1; TRBD2 agrees at 10 bases. Germline values: CDR1 SGDLS, CDR2 YYNGEE. CDR3 length: 16 amino acids. Trimming at V came to 0 bases and at J to 9 bases, leaving 9 bases not matched to a gene. For the CDR3, the DNA is TGTGCCAGCAGCGTAGGAGCAAGCGGGGGGGCGGGTGAGCAGTTCTTC. Residues: CASSVGASGGAGEQFF. The complete variable domain, with remaining parts taken from reference TRBV9 and TRBJ2-1, reads DSGVTQTPKHLITATGQRVTLRCSPRSGDLSVYWYQQSLDQGLQFLIQYYNGEERAKGNILERFSAQQFPDLHSELNLSSLELGDSALYFCASSVGASGGAGEQFFGPGTRLTVL.

In the case of this clone: A read error may produce the germline difference seen at one junction end. This chain joins TRBV7-9 and TRBJ1-4; 10 nucleotides agree with TRBD1. This CDR3 spans 16 amino acids. CDR1 is SEHNR, CDR2 FQNEAQ, per germline (reference sequence). The CDR3 DNA follows: TGTTCCAGCAGCCCAATAAGGACAGGGGGAAATGAAAAACTGTTTTTT. Translated: CSSSPIRTGGNEKLFF.

This clone is medium-sized by share. The CDR3 protein is CASSGLAGADTQYF. The CDR3, as DNA: TGTGCCAGCAGTGGACTAGCGGGAGCAGATACGCAGTATTTT. The V call is TRBV6-1, the J call TRBJ2-3, with 12 positions matching TRBD2. CDR1 is MNHNS, CDR2 SASEGT, per germline. The CDR3 contains 14 residues. The ends lost 4 bases at V and 4 bases at J; junction bases unmatched: 0.

The chain combines TRBV6-6 with TRBJ1-3; the match to TRBD1 covers 8 bases. Per germline, CDR1 MNHNY and CDR2 SVGAGI (reference sequence). The V and J ends lost 2 bases and 0 bases, in that order; junction bases with no gene match: 0. This CDR3 is built from 15 residues. This CDR3 is CASSYTGGSGNTIYF. The CDR3 DNA sequence: TGTGCCAGCAGTTACACAGGGGGCTCTGGAAACACCATATATTTT.

V usage is TRBV7-2 and J usage is TRBJ2-7; 7 bases line up with TRBD1. Per the germline V gene, CDR1 is SGHTA and CDR2 is FQGNSA. The V gene end was trimmed by 3 bases and the J gene end by 0 bases; junction bases not matched to a gene: 2. The CDR3 covers 14 residues. CDR3 amino acids: CASSLTGSSYEQYF. The DNA for the CDR3 is TGTGCCAGCAGCTTGACAGGGAGCTCCTACGAGCAGTACTTC.

CDR3 nucleotides: TGTGCCAGCAGGGACAGCGGCTATGGCTACACCTTC. This sequence encodes CASRDSGYGYTF. V and J are TRBV6-5 and TRBJ1-2; tentatively, D is TRBD1 (6 bases). CDR1 and CDR2 (germline): MNHEY, SVGAGI. The ends were cut back, 6 bases at V and 4 bases at J, with 9 bases in the middle. CDR3 length: 12 amino acids.

The J gene is TRBJ1-2, the V gene TRBV29-1, with a tentative D call TRBD1 (6 bases). The V gene's germline CDR1 is SQVTM and CDR2 ANQGSEA. The CDR3 totals 15 residues. With 2 bases removed from V and 1 base from J, the gap between germline ends came to 14 bases. The CDR3 reads CSVEPGDLFNYGYTF. The CDR3 DNA sequence: TGCAGCGTTGAACCAGGGGACCTCTTTAACTATGGCTACACCTTC.

Worth noting for this clone: The conserved final phenylalanine or tryptophan is absent from the CDR3, which likely points to a read error. V usage is TRBV25-1 and J usage is TRBJ1-2; D is uncertain. The CDR3 runs to 14 residues. V was cut by 3 bases and J by 3 bases, with 11 bases left in between. Germline CDR1 and CDR2: MGHDK and SYGVNS. The CDR3 bases are TGTGCCAGCAGTGATGGCCTAACATACTATGGCTACACCCTC. Translation: CASSDGLTYYGYTL.

V gene TRBV9 combines with J gene TRBJ2-3; D is undetermined. The V gene lost 0 bases and the J gene lost 2 bases, with 7 bases spanning the gap. CDR1 and CDR2 from the germline V gene are SGDLS and YYNGEE. This CDR3 has 14 residues. The CDR3 reads CASSVGSVTDTQYF. For the CDR3, the DNA is TGTGCCAGCAGCGTAGGATCAGTCACAGATACGCAGTATTTT.

This chain connects TRBV9 to TRBJ2-7; TRBD1 might be the D (6 bases). This CDR3 has 14 residues. V lost 4 bases and J 3 bases, leaving 14 bases between the germline ends. The germline CDR1 and CDR2 sequences are SGDLS and YYNGEE. The CDR3 protein is CASSRDNLNYEQYF. DNA for the CDR3: TGTGCCAGCAGCCGGGACAACCTAAACTACGAGCAGTACTTC.

This clone was recorded only once. The V gene is TRBV27, the J gene TRBJ2-7; 7 positions match TRBD2. This CDR3 comprises 14 residues. After removal of 5 bases from V and 6 bases from J, the junction contained 10 bases not matched to a gene. Germline lookup yields CDR1 MNHEY and CDR2 SMNVEV (reference sequence). The CDR3 is CASSTPGLSREQYF. DNA for the CDR3: TGTGCCAGCAGTACCCCGGGACTATCTCGCGAGCAGTACTTC.

The rearrangement joins TRBV6-5 to TRBJ2-7; TRBD2 might be the D (6 bases). The CDR3 contains 11 residues. V lost 7 bases and J 12 bases, leaving 16 bases between the germline ends. Germline V gene lookup returns CDR1 MNHEY and CDR2 SVGAGI. The CDR3: CASTRGRERYF. The CDR3 nucleotides are TGTGCCAGCACCCGGGGACGGGAGAGGTACTTC.

The chain combines TRBV27 with TRBJ1-3, with TRBD1 matching 10 bases. Germline CDR1 MNHEY, CDR2 SMNVEV (reference sequence). This CDR3 comprises 16 residues. V trimming: 5 bases; J trimming: 4 bases; junction bases outside the gene matches: 8. CDR3 DNA: TGTGCCAGCAGTCCCCTCGACAGGGGGCTAGGAAACACCATATATTTT. Translating gives CASSPLDRGLGNTIYF.

A single count supports this clone. The chain is built from TRBV11-2 and TRBJ2-3, with D perhaps matching TRBD1 (6 bases). With 1 base removed from V and 6 bases from J, the gap between germline ends came to 11 bases. Germline V CDR1 and CDR2: SGHAT, FQNNGV. The CDR3 consists of 14 residues. Here the CDR3 reads CASSLGLQGDTQYF. The CDR3 DNA reads TGTGCCAGCAGCTTAGGCTTGCAGGGGGATACGCAGTATTTT.

This chain joins TRBV28 and TRBJ2-5; 10 bases match TRBD2. Germline V gene data show CDR1 as MDHEN and CDR2 as SYDVKM. Trimming took 5 bases from V and 5 from J; bases not matched to a gene: 5. There are 14 residues in the CDR3. As DNA, the CDR3 is TGTGCCAGCAGTATACTGGGACTAGCGGAGACCCAGTACTTC. Translation: CASSILGLAETQYF.

V and J are TRBV27 and TRBJ2-3, with 7 positions matching TRBD2. This CDR3 has 15 residues. Trimming at V came to 4 bases and at J to 2 bases, leaving 6 bases not matched to a gene. Germline lookup yields CDR1 MNHEY and CDR2 SMNVEV (reference sequence). CDR3 amino acids: CASSSGLIDTDTQYF. Here the CDR3 DNA reads TGTGCCAGCAGTTCGGGACTAATTGACACAGATACGCAGTATTTT.

The V gene is TRBV27, the J gene TRBJ2-7; the match to TRBD1 covers 8 bases. This CDR3 is 16 amino acids long. Germline-derived CDR1 and CDR2 are MNHEY and SMNVEV (reference sequence). Trimming cost V 5 bases and J 7 bases; bases outside gene matches: 16. CDR3 nucleotide sequence: TGTGCCAGCAGTATACTATCCGGGACAGGCTCTCCTGAGCAGTACTTC. This codes for CASSILSGTGSPEQYF.

This clone was detected only a few times. CDR3 sequence: CASSSGLGNEKLFF. The CDR3 nucleotides are TGTGCCAGCAGCTCAGGGTTGGGAAATGAAAAACTGTTTTTT. This chain connects TRBV7-2 to TRBJ1-4, with a possible D match to TRBD1 (5 bases). Germline values: CDR1 SGHTA, CDR2 FQGNSA. The CDR3 length is 14 residues. The germline V and J ends were trimmed by 4 bases and 5 bases, with 11 bases remaining between them.